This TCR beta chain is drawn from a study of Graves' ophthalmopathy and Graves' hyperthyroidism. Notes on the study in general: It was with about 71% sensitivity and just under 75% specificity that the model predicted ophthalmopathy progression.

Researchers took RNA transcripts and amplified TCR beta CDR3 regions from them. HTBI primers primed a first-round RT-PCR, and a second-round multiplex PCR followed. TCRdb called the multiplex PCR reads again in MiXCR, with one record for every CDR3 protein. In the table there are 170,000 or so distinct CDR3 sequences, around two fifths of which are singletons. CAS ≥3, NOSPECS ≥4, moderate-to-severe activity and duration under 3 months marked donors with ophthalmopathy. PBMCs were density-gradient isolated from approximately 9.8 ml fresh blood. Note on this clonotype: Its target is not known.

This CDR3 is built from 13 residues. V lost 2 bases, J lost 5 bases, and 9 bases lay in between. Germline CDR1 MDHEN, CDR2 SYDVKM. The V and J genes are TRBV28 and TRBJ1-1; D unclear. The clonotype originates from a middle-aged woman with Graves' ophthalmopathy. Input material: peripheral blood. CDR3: CASSLLVETEAFF. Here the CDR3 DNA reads TGTGCCAGCAGTTTACTGGTGGAGACTGAAGCTTTCTTT.